This T cell receptor (beta chain) was observed in a study of radiotherapy plus CTLA-4 blockade in lung cancer. Study-level information: Objective responses were seen in around 18% of patients, disease control in about 30%. Overall study findings and caveats: In blood, tumor-derived TCR clones expanded after radiotherapy plus ipilimumab.

About this clone itself: Its target is unknown.

TCRdb keeps only in-frame clones here, not all; method: immunoSEQ multiplex PCR. The sample includes around 100,000 clones, about 80% seen only once; the top ten take 3% to 4%. Focal radiation was given together with CTLA-4 blockade (ipilimumab) to patients with chemo-refractory metastatic non-small-cell lung cancer. Between the trimmed V and J ends, which lost 1 base and 3 bases, there was a span of 19 bases. Germline V gene data show CDR1 as GTSNPN and CDR2 as SVGIG (reference sequence). CDR3 length equals 16 residues. Source: peripheral blood, taken from a patient treated with radiotherapy plus ipilimumab. The chain combines TRBV30 with TRBJ2-7; perhaps TRBD1 as D (7 bases). This TCR was sampled from a human donor with non-small cell lung cancer that progressed on radiotherapy plus ipilimumab. Some clones in this sample may be carry-over from other donors' samples. The CDR3 reads CAWSENPGQGGYEQYF. The CDR3 coding sequence is TGTGCCTGGAGTGAAAATCCGGGGCAGGGGGGCTACGAGCAGTACTTC.